These 11 T cell receptor beta chains came from one sample sequenced in a study of blood T cells in healthy people across ages. The authors ran a second PCR of 7 to 11 cycles using a sample-barcoded 5' primer and a J-beta primer mix. A single record per CDR3 protein comes from TCRdb applying MiXCR to the 5' RACE reads. The sample includes around 1,000,000 distinct CDR3 sequences, around two fifths of them seen just once. Sequenced sample: blood. Every receptor here comes from a man aged 18 to 30 in good health.

The CDR3 region has the DNA TGCAGCGGACGTTACGGGGAGACCCAGTACTTC. Residues: CSGRYGETQYF. The V gene is TRBV29-1, the J gene TRBJ2-4, with no clear D. TRBJ2-5 explains the end of the DNA better; the J call may be wrong. Germline lookup yields CDR1 SQVTM and CDR2 ANQGSEA. The CDR3 covers 11 residues.

The rearrangement uses TRBV20-1 and TRBJ1-5; D unresolved. Trimming shortened V by 3 bases and J by 1 base, and 7 bases separated the two germline ends. The CDR3 runs to 13 residues. The germline CDR1 and CDR2 sequences are DFQATT and SNEGSKA (reference sequence). CDR3: CSASMDSNQPQHF. For the CDR3, the DNA is TGCAGTGCTAGTATGGACAGCAATCAGCCCCAGCATTTT.

The chain links TRBV20-1 to TRBJ2-5; 7 bases are shared with TRBD1. The germline V gene has CDR1 DFQATT and CDR2 SNEGSKA (reference sequence). Trimming took 4 bases from V and 1 from J; bases not matched to a gene: 3. This CDR3 spans 13 amino acids. The CDR3 here is CSAIWDSQETQYF. Here the CDR3 DNA reads TGCAGTGCTATTTGGGACAGCCAAGAGACCCAGTACTTC.

The chain combines TRBV3-1 with TRBJ1-5, with 9 bases lining up with TRBD1. CDR1 and CDR2 (germline): LGHDT, YNNKEL (reference sequence). The CDR3 runs 19 residues. The V gene end was trimmed by 3 bases and the J gene end by 6 bases; junction bases not matched to a gene: 18. Here the CDR3 DNA reads TGTGCCAGCAGCCAGAGTGACAGGGGGGTTCTGAAATTCGGTCAGCCCCAGCATTTT. Residues: CASSQSDRGVLKFGQPQHF. The full variable domain, completed using reference TRBV3-1 and TRBJ1-5, is DTAVSQTPKYLVTQMGNDKSIKCEQNLGHDTMYWYKQDSKKFLKIMFSYNNKELIINETVPNRFSPKSPDKAHLNLHINSLELGDSAVYFCASSQSDRGVLKFGQPQHFGDGTRLSIL.

This clonotype was picked up many times. The chain is built from TRBV29-1 and TRBJ1-5, with D maybe TRBD1 (6 bases). There are 14 residues in the CDR3. Germline V lookup: CDR1 SQVTM, CDR2 ANQGSEA. V was pared by 7 bases and J by 0 bases, with 13 bases between. CDR3: CSARTGPSNQPQHF. The CDR3 DNA reads as TGCAGCGCCCGTACAGGGCCTAGCAATCAGCCCCAGCATTTT.

This clonotype was detected many times. The rearrangement joins TRBV5-1 to TRBJ2-3, with unresolved D. The CDR3 spans 14 residues. With 6 bases removed from V and 6 bases from J, the gap between germline ends came to 17 bases. Germline values: CDR1 SGHRS, CDR2 YFSETQ. Here the CDR3 reads CASTMAAIGDTQYF. In nucleotides, the CDR3 is TGCGCCAGCACTATGGCGGCTATTGGGGATACGCAGTATTTT.

V usage is TRBV7-3 and J usage is TRBJ2-4, with D perhaps matching TRBD2 (6 bases). The V gene lost 6 bases and the J gene lost 0 bases, with 15 bases spanning the gap. Per germline, CDR1 SGHTA and CDR2 FQGTGA. The CDR3 has 16 residues. The CDR3 is CASSGGLGLAKNIQYF. CDR3 bases: TGTGCCAGCAGTGGGGGGTTGGGGCTAGCCAAAAACATTCAGTACTTC.

In its sample, this clonotype was seen many times. This chain joins TRBV20-1 and TRBJ2-3; 10 positions match TRBD2. The CDR3 spans 15 residues. Looked up from germline, CDR1 is DFQATT and CDR2 is SNEGSKA (reference sequence). Germline trimming cut 0 bases from V and 0 bases from J; bases unmatched to any gene: 0. In DNA, the CDR3 is TGCAGTGCTAGAGATAGCGGGGGGAGCACAGATACGCAGTATTTT. Translated: CSARDSGGSTDTQYF.

This clonotype has only a few counts. J is TRBJ1-1 and V is TRBV20-1, with 7 bases lining up with TRBD1. Looked up from germline, CDR1 is DFQATT and CDR2 is SNEGSKA (reference sequence). The V segment lost 1 base and the J segment 2 bases; nucleotides outside the gene matches: 13. This CDR3 is built from 17 residues. In DNA, the CDR3 is TGCAGTGCTAGAGGCTTGACAGGGCCCCTCATAAACACTGAAGCTTTCTTT. Its protein product is CSARGLTGPLINTEAFF.

The chain is built from TRBV18 and TRBJ2-4; no definite D call. Trimming pared 5 bases from V and 3 bases from J, leaving 17 bases between. This CDR3 is built from 16 residues. The V gene's germline CDR1 is KGHSH and CDR2 LQKENI. The CDR3 loop reads CASSISSPTIKNIQYF. The CDR3 DNA follows: TGTGCCAGCTCAATCTCTTCCCCGACAATCAAAAACATTCAGTACTTC.

This clonotype was seen more than once but under ten times. This chain links TRBV12-3 or TRBV12-4 with TRBJ1-5, with TRBD1 as a possible D gene (6 bases). The V gene lost 2 bases and the J gene lost 6 bases, with 23 bases spanning the gap. The CDR3 runs 18 residues. The DNA of the CDR3 is TGTGCCAGCAGTTTACCCCACAGGGTTACGAGAATGGGTCAGCCCCAGCATTTT. Protein: CASSLPHRVTRMGQPQHF.